Detailed here is one TCR beta chain. The repertoire was sequenced with immunoSEQ multiplex PCR; TCRdb's copy has only in-frame clones and lacks some. This sample yields some 120,000 clones, of which 80% to 95% are seen a single time; around 8.9% belongs to the top ten. The CDR3 loop spans 16 amino acids. V dropped 5 bases and J dropped 2; count of bases not matched to a gene: 7. The germline V gene has CDR1 SEHNR and CDR2 FQNEAQ (reference sequence). This sample stems from a study of control samples from healthy donors and cancer patients. The chain couples TRBV7-9 to TRBJ1-5, with 9 positions matching TRBD1. The sample comprised blood. The receptor was derived from a man aged 18 to 35 in good health. CDR3 bases: TGTGCCAGCAGCCTCACAGGGGGCGAAGGCAATCAGCCCCAGCATTTT. Protein: CASSLTGGEGNQPQHF.